This is a list of T cell receptor beta chains from one sample in a study of blood T cell repertoires in COVID-19. Assay used: immunoSEQ multiplex PCR; TCRdb lists only in-frame clones, some missing. The sample consists of roughly 250,000 clones, approximately 83% of them appearing once. Sequenced: PBMCs or T cells enriched from blood (not recorded which). These TCRs come from a woman aged 40 to 49 with acute COVID-19. The CDR3 runs from the conserved cysteine through the conserved F or W. The D gene is left open where the match is weak. Clone size is given for some rows only: seen once, a few or many times, or a class if the clone is expanded.

size: -
D: -
J: TRBJ1-6
V: TRBV18
length: 12
CDR3: CASSPEGVVVHF
DNA: TGTGCCAGCTCACCAGAGGGGGTCGTAGTCCACTTT

size: once
D: TRBD2
J: TRBJ2-3
V: TRBV11-2
length: 14
CDR3: CASSLGLAGVTQYF
DNA: TGTGCCAGCAGCTTAGGGCTAGCGGGAGTTACGCAGTATTTT

size: -
D: TRBD1
J: TRBJ2-3
V: TRBV23-1
length: 17
CDR3: CASSQPPGQETTDTQYF
DNA: TGCGCCAGCAGTCAACCTCCCGGACAGGAGACCACAGATACGCAGTATTTT

size: once
D: TRBD1
J: TRBJ2-2
V: TRBV9
length: 15
CDR3: CASSVATGTVGELFF
DNA: TGTGCCAGCAGCGTAGCTACCGGGACAGTCGGGGAGCTGTTTTTT

size: -
D: TRBD1
J: TRBJ1-1
V: TRBV14
length: 13
CDR3: CASSYGQGVSAFF
DNA: TGTGCCAGCAGCTACGGACAGGGGGTTTCTGCTTTCTTT

size: -
D: TRBD1
J: TRBJ1-1
V: TRBV6-5
length: 15
CDR3: CASSPHPRQGGLAFF
DNA: TGTGCCAGCAGTCCCCACCCCCGACAGGGCGGGCTAGCTTTCTTT

size: -
D: TRBD2
J: TRBJ2-7
V: TRBV4-1
length: 16
CDR3: CASSPKAGTTPYEQYF
DNA: TGCGCCAGCAGCCCCAAGGCCGGGACTACCCCCTACGAGCAGTACTTC

size: -
D: -
J: TRBJ1-1
V: TRBV9
length: 14
CDR3: CASSAGRSDTEAFF
DNA: TGTGCCAGCAGCGCCGGGAGGTCGGACACTGAAGCTTTCTTT

size: -
D: TRBD1
J: TRBJ1-4
V: TRBV5-1
length: 15
CDR3: CASRTQGITNEKLFF
DNA: TGCGCCAGCAGGACACAGGGGATAACTAATGAAAAACTGTTTTTT

size: -
D: TRBD1
J: TRBJ2-1
V: TRBV24-1
length: 14
CDR3: CATSDPGQYNEQFF
DNA: TGTGCCACCAGTGACCCGGGACAGTACAATGAGCAGTTCTTC

size: -
D: -
J: TRBJ1-3
V: TRBV7-6
length: 15
CDR3: CASSPQVAAGNTIYF
DNA: TGTGCCAGCAGTCCCCAGGTAGCGGCAGGAAACACCATATATTTT

size: -
D: -
J: TRBJ2-7
V: TRBV3-1/TRBV3-2
length: 16
CDR3: CASSQEGAGLIYEQYF
DNA: TGTGCCAGCAGCCAAGAGGGGGCAGGGTTAATCTACGAGCAGTACTTC

size: few
D: TRBD1
J: TRBJ1-5
V: TRBV18
length: 16
CDR3: CASSDRDRGGNQPQHF
DNA: TGTGCCAGCTCAGACCGGGACAGGGGTGGCAATCAGCCCCAGCATTTT

size: -
D: TRBD2
J: TRBJ2-7
V: TRBV2
length: 15
CDR3: CASSEFREGSYEQYF
DNA: TGTGCCAGCAGTGAATTTCGGGAGGGATCCTACGAGCAGTACTTC

size: -
D: TRBD1
J: TRBJ1-2
V: TRBV12-3/TRBV12-4
length: 13
CDR3: CASSGTGNYGYTF
DNA: TGTGCCAGCAGTGGGACAGGGAACTATGGCTACACCTTC

size: -
D: -
J: TRBJ2-3
V: TRBV11-2
length: 15
CDR3: CASSLEASRTDTQYF
DNA: TGTGCCAGCAGCTTAGAAGCTAGCCGCACAGATACGCAGTATTTT

size: -
D: -
J: TRBJ2-1
V: TRBV3-1/TRBV3-2
length: 17
CDR3: CASSQDGRIGLDNEQFF
DNA: TGTGCCAGCAGCCAAGACGGGCGGATCGGACTCGACAATGAGCAGTTCTTC

size: -
D: TRBD1
J: TRBJ1-1
V: TRBV19
length: 15
CDR3: CASSTTSDRPIEAFF
DNA: TGTGCCAGTAGTACGACATCGGACAGGCCGATTGAAGCTTTCTTT

size: -
D: -
J: TRBJ2-7
V: TRBV14
length: 14
CDR3: CASSQGHLAYEQYF
DNA: TGTGCCAGCAGCCAAGGACATTTAGCCTACGAGCAGTACTTC

size: -
D: -
J: TRBJ1-6
V: TRBV25-1
length: 13
CDR3: CASSPTGGYPLHF
DNA: TGTGCCAGCAGTCCCACCGGGGGTTACCCCCTCCACTTT

size: -
D: TRBD2
J: TRBJ2-1
V: TRBV11-3
length: 16
CDR3: CASSSGTSGSYNEQFF
DNA: TGTGCCAGCAGCTCCGGGACTAGCGGATCCTACAATGAGCAGTTCTTC

size: -
D: TRBD1
J: TRBJ2-7
V: TRBV20-1
length: 14
CDR3: CSASPGQDYYEQYF
DNA: TGCAGTGCGAGTCCGGGACAGGACTACTACGAGCAGTACTTC

size: -
D: TRBD1
J: TRBJ1-5
V: TRBV19
length: 14
CDR3: CASSGDRGNQPQHF
DNA: TGTGCCAGTAGTGGGGACAGGGGCAATCAGCCCCAGCATTTT

size: -
D: -
J: TRBJ1-1
V: TRBV30
length: 12
CDR3: CAWRGAGTEAFF
DNA: TGTGCCTGGAGGGGGGCTGGCACTGAAGCTTTCTTT

size: -
D: -
J: TRBJ2-7
V: TRBV11-2
length: 16
CDR3: CASSLVGGLTSYEQYF
DNA: TGTGCCAGCAGCTTAGTGGGTGGACTTACTTCCTACGAGCAGTACTTC

size: -
D: TRBD1
J: TRBJ1-2
V: TRBV7-9
length: 15
CDR3: CASSSRTGSASGYTF
DNA: TGTGCCAGCAGCTCTAGGACAGGCTCCGCGAGTGGCTACACCTTC

size: once
D: -
J: TRBJ2-7
V: TRBV7-8
length: 15
CDR3: CASSLDIGSGYEQYF
DNA: TGTGCCAGCAGCTTAGACATCGGGTCCGGCTACGAGCAGTACTTC

size: once
D: TRBD2
J: TRBJ2-1
V: TRBV5-1
length: 16
CDR3: CASSWMTSGRYNEQFF
DNA: TGCGCCAGCAGCTGGATGACTAGCGGGAGATACAATGAGCAGTTCTTC

size: -
D: -
J: TRBJ2-1
V: TRBV2
length: 14
CDR3: CASSREGADNEQFF
DNA: TGTGCCAGCAGCCGGGAGGGGGCAGACAATGAGCAGTTCTTC

size: few
D: -
J: TRBJ1-1
V: TRBV19
length: 14
CDR3: CASSIEDRSTEAFF
DNA: TGTGCCAGTAGTATAGAGGACAGAAGTACTGAAGCTTTCTTT

size: -
D: -
J: TRBJ1-1
V: TRBV9
length: 15
CDR3: CASSVVPTVNTEAFF
DNA: TGTGCCAGCAGCGTAGTTCCCACTGTGAACACTGAAGCTTTCTTT

size: few
D: TRBD1
J: TRBJ1-5
V: TRBV18
length: 16
CDR3: CASSPGTGGGNQPQHF
DNA: TGTGCCAGCTCACCCGGGACAGGGGGTGGCAATCAGCCCCAGCATTTT